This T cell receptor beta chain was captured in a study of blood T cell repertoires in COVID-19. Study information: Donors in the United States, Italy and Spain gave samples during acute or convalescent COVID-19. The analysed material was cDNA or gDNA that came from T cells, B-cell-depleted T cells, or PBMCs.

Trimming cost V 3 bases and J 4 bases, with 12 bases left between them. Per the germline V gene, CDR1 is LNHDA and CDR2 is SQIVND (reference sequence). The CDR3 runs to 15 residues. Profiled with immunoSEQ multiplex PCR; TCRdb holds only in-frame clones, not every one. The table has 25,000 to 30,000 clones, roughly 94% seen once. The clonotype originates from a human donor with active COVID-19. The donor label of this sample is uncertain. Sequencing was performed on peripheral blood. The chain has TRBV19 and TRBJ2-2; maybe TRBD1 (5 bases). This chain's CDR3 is CASSIWQGSTGELFF. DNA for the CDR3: TGTGCCAGTAGTATTTGGCAGGGATCCACCGGGGAGCTGTTTTTT.